The 30 T cell receptor beta chains listed next were all sequenced from one sample in a study of T cell responses to AZD1222 COVID-19 vaccine. Libraries were prepared by immunoSEQ multiplex PCR; TCRdb keeps only in-frame clonotypes and omits some of them. The sample lists about 100,000 clones, roughly 90% occurring once. The sequencing here drew on peripheral blood, taken on day 0 of AZD1222 vaccination. Source of these receptors: an adult in good health.

The V and J genes are TRBV28 and TRBJ2-7, with D hard to call. This CDR3 comprises 12 residues. Per germline, CDR1 MDHEN and CDR2 SYDVKM. V lost 2 bases and J 3 bases, leaving 5 bases between the germline ends. The CDR3 spells CASSLRFYEQYF. DNA for the CDR3: TGTGCCAGCAGTTTACGATTCTACGAGCAGTACTTC.

This rearrangement joins TRBV18 to TRBJ1-2; D is unclear. The CDR3 runs to 13 residues. Trimming removed 0 bases at V and 4 bases at J, with 6 bases between. Germline lookup yields CDR1 KGHSH and CDR2 LQKENI. The CDR3 region is CASSPPGSYGYTF. CDR3 DNA: TGTGCCAGCTCACCACCAGGTAGCTATGGCTACACCTTC.

The chain has TRBV5-6 and TRBJ2-7; D is possibly TRBD1 (5 bases). V lost 1 base, J lost 3 bases, and 14 bases lay in between. Germline V gene lookup returns CDR1 SGHDT and CDR2 YYEEEE. This CDR3 spans 15 amino acids. The DNA of the CDR3 is TGTGCCAGCAGCTTGCGTATCGCGGACAACTACGAGCAGTACTTC. It codes for CASSLRIADNYEQYF.

CDR3 residues: CASSPDPTGELFF. In DNA form, the CDR3 reads TGTGCCAGCAGCCCGGACCCCACCGGGGAGCTGTTTTTT. This rearrangement joins TRBV4-2 to TRBJ2-2; D gene ambiguous. CDR3 length: 13 amino acids. Germline lookup yields CDR1 LGHNA and CDR2 YNFKEQ. With 4 bases removed from V and 4 bases from J, the gap between germline ends came to 7 bases.

This clone was detected only once. The J gene is TRBJ1-2, the V gene TRBV7-8; the match to TRBD1 covers 7 bases. From germline, CDR1 is SGHVS and CDR2 FQNEAQ. The trim removed 0 bases at V and 6 bases at J, leaving 4 bases unmatched. The CDR3 has 14 residues. The CDR3 is CASSLAKGADGYTF. In DNA form, the CDR3 reads TGTGCCAGCAGCTTAGCGAAGGGGGCGGATGGCTACACCTTC.

The CDR3 DNA reads TGTGCCAGCAGCCCCGGAGGCGCGACGCTGTTTTTT. Protein: CASSPGGATLFF. The chain couples TRBV12-3 or TRBV12-4 to TRBJ2-2; a weak D match, TRBD2 (5 bases). The CDR3 consists of 12 residues. Trimming pared 6 bases from V and 13 bases from J, leaving 15 bases between.

V gene TRBV5-5 combines with J gene TRBJ1-2, with D possibly being TRBD1 (6 bases). V was trimmed by 3 bases and J by 6 bases, leaving 15 bases between them. The CDR3 extends over 14 amino acids. CDR1 and CDR2 from the germline V gene are SGHKS and YYEKEE (reference sequence). The CDR3 sequence: CASSSLGGANGYTF. For the CDR3, the DNA is TGTGCCAGCAGCTCGCTAGGGGGGGCCAATGGCTACACCTTC.

The J gene is TRBJ2-3, the V gene TRBV10-3, with D tentatively TRBD1 (6 bases). Germline CDR1 ENHRY, CDR2 SYGVKD. There are 14 residues in the CDR3. Trimming removed 6 bases from V and 3 bases from J, with 13 bases in between. Here the CDR3 DNA reads TGTGCCATCAGCGCAGGGGCGTTGACAGATACGCAGTATTTT. This gives the protein CAISAGALTDTQYF.

The chain couples TRBV7-9 to TRBJ1-4; D is perhaps TRBD1 (5 bases). The germline gives CDR1 SEHNR, CDR2 FQNEAQ (reference sequence). The CDR3 runs 18 residues. V was clipped by 5 bases and J by 5 bases, with 24 bases between them. Here the CDR3 DNA reads TGTGCCAGCAGCAAACCCCGAGGAGGGGCCTTCTCCAATGAAAAACTGTTTTTT. Its protein is CASSKPRGGAFSNEKLFF.

The genes are TRBV6-5 and TRBJ1-2; 9 nucleotides agree with TRBD1. After removal of 6 bases from V and 8 bases from J, the junction contained 7 bases not matched to a gene. Germline CDR1 MNHEY, CDR2 SVGAGI. CDR3 length: 13 amino acids. The chain's CDR3 is CASREGQGRGYTF. CDR3 coding DNA: TGTGCCAGCAGAGAGGGACAGGGAAGGGGCTACACCTTC.

CDR3 protein: CASSYSQTNTEAFF. DNA of the CDR3: TGTGCCAGCAGTTATTCACAGACGAACACTGAAGCTTTCTTT. The rearrangement links TRBV6-2 or TRBV6-3 to TRBJ1-1, with D unclear. The CDR3 totals 14 residues. Germline V gene data show CDR1 as MNHEY and CDR2 as SVGEGT. V lost 3 bases and J lost 1, with 9 bases in between.

V is TRBV5-1 and J is TRBJ2-1; TRBD2 matches 10 bases. J gave up 5 bases and V 0 bases, and 2 bases lay outside the gene matches. This CDR3 is built from 15 residues. Germline CDR1 and CDR2: SGHRS and YFSETQ. The CDR3 DNA sequence: TGCGCCAGCAGCTTGGTAGCGGGAGGAAACAATGAGCAGTTCTTC. Amino acid sequence: CASSLVAGGNNEQFF. The full variable domain, with the rest looked up from reference TRBV5-1 and TRBJ2-1, is KAGVTQTPRYLIKTRGQQVTLSCSPISGHRSVSWYQQTPGQGLQFLFEYFSETQRNKGNFPGRFSGRQFSNSRSEMNVSTLELGDSALYLCASSLVAGGNNEQFFGPGTRLTVL.

The chain links TRBV12-3 or TRBV12-4 to TRBJ2-3, with D maybe TRBD2 (6 bases). V lost 8 bases and J lost 2, with 11 bases in between. The CDR3 sequence is 13 residues long. The CDR3: CASGGTATDTQYF. CDR3 DNA: TGTGCCAGCGGTGGGACTGCCACAGATACGCAGTATTTT.

This clone was picked up a small number of times. The rearrangement links TRBV3-1 (or the pseudogene TRBV3-2) to TRBJ1-2; the match to TRBD1 covers 9 bases. The germline V gene has CDR1 LGHDT and CDR2 YNNKEL (reference sequence). The ends lost 1 base at V and 8 bases at J; junction bases unmatched: 11. The CDR3 length is 16 residues. The CDR3 DNA is TGTGCCAGCAGCCAAGTAGTCGGGACAGGGTACGGGGGCTACACCTTC. Encoded protein: CASSQVVGTGYGGYTF.

J is TRBJ1-2 and V is TRBV3-1 (or the pseudogene TRBV3-2), with D unresolved. Trimming stripped 4 bases from V and 3 bases from J, with 9 bases between. The CDR3 extends over 13 amino acids. Looked up from germline, CDR1 is LGHDT and CDR2 is YNNKEL (reference sequence). DNA of the CDR3: TGTGCCAGCAGCCCAGCCAGGTACTATGGCTACACCTTC. The encoded protein is CASSPARYYGYTF.

This rearrangement joins TRBV7-3 to TRBJ2-1, with TRBD1 identical over 9 bases. Trimming at V came to 1 base and at J to 6 bases, leaving 7 bases not matched to a gene. Germline assignment: CDR1 SGHTA and CDR2 FQGTGA. The CDR3 extends over 16 amino acids. The CDR3 DNA sequence: TGTGCCAGCAGCTTAAACTCAGGGGGACAGGGCAATGAGCAGTTCTTC. Its protein is CASSLNSGGQGNEQFF.

The gene calls are TRBV29-1 and TRBJ1-1; D is uncertain. The germline V and J ends were trimmed by 2 bases and 2 bases, with 3 bases remaining between them. The CDR3 loop spans 11 amino acids. Per germline, CDR1 SQVTM and CDR2 ANQGSEA. CDR3 nucleotide sequence: TGCAGCGTTGAAACAAACACTGAAGCTTTCTTT. Its translation is CSVETNTEAFF.

About this clone itself: This specimen includes other DNA sequences encoding the same CDR3. The genes are TRBV6-5 and TRBJ1-2; D is unclear. The V gene's germline CDR1 is MNHEY and CDR2 SVGAGI. The CDR3 is 14 residues long. Trimming pared 6 bases from V and 0 bases from J, leaving 11 bases between. The CDR3 loop is CASRRTGTNYGYTF. For the CDR3, the DNA is TGTGCCAGCAGGAGAACTGGGACTAACTATGGCTACACCTTC.

Here the CDR3 reads CASRSTGAFVGNQPQHF. The CDR3 DNA follows: TGTGCCAGCAGAAGTACAGGGGCTTTCGTCGGCAATCAGCCCCAGCATTTT. The chain employs TRBV28 and TRBJ1-5; 7 bases agree with TRBD1. CDR3 length equals 17 residues. Germline-derived CDR1 and CDR2 are MDHEN and SYDVKM. Trimming cost V 6 bases and J 2 bases; bases outside gene matches: 13.

This rearrangement joins TRBV7-2 to TRBJ2-1; 11 nucleotides match TRBD2. J lost 4 bases, V lost 2 bases, and 4 bases had no gene match. Germline assignment: CDR1 SGHTA and CDR2 FQGNSA. This CDR3 contains 16 residues. The CDR3: CASSLIAGGWYNEQFF. The CDR3 nucleotides read TGTGCCAGCAGCTTAATAGCGGGGGGGTGGTACAATGAGCAGTTCTTC.

This sequence joins TRBV11-1 and TRBJ1-1; 7 bases are a match to TRBD1. The germline gives CDR1 SGHAT, CDR2 FQDESV (reference sequence). The CDR3 runs to 12 residues. V gave up 5 bases and J gave up 6 bases; unmatched junction bases: 3. The CDR3 DNA sequence: TGTGCCAGCAGCACGGGACAGCCTGAAGCTTTCTTT. This codes for CASSTGQPEAFF.

The J gene is TRBJ2-7, the V gene TRBV6-5, with 8 bases that match TRBD1. The V gene's germline CDR1 is MNHEY and CDR2 SVGAGI. This CDR3 has 14 residues. The J segment lost 3 bases and the V segment lost 6 bases, leaving 7 bases of the junction unmatched. In DNA form, the CDR3 reads TGTGCCAGCAGAAGAGGACAGGGCCTCTACGAGCAGTACTTC. It translates to CASRRGQGLYEQYF.

The gene calls are TRBV6-2 or TRBV6-3 and TRBJ2-2; 8 positions agree with TRBD1. This CDR3 has 15 amino acids. The ends lost 5 bases at V and 4 bases at J; junction bases unmatched: 6. CDR1 and CDR2 from the germline V gene are MNHEY and SVGEGT. Here the CDR3 reads CASSQTGEITGELFF. In nucleotides, the CDR3 is TGTGCCAGCAGTCAGACAGGGGAAATCACCGGGGAGCTGTTTTTT.

J is TRBJ2-3 and V is TRBV7-2; D is uncertain. The CDR3 runs 16 residues. The V end was cut by 2 bases, the J end by 0 bases, with 12 bases between. Germline CDR1 is SGHTA and CDR2 is FQGNSA. In nucleotides, the CDR3 is TGTGCCAGCAGCTTAACTGGGCGCGCTAGCACAGATACGCAGTATTTT. Its protein product is CASSLTGRASTDTQYF. Drawing the rest from reference TRBV7-2 and TRBJ2-3, the complete variable domain is GAGVSQSPSNKVTEKGKDVELRCDPISGHTALYWYRQSLGQGLEFLIYFQGNSAPDKSGLPSDRFSAERTGGSVSTLTIQRTQQEDSAVYLCASSLTGRASTDTQYFGPGTRLTVL.

The chain couples TRBV12-3 or TRBV12-4 to TRBJ2-1; D gene ambiguous. V was trimmed by 1 base and J by 9 bases, leaving 7 bases between them. The CDR3 is 12 residues long. The CDR3 bases are TGTGCCAGCAGTTTAGTAGGCACTGAGCAGTTCTTC. Its translation is CASSLVGTEQFF.

For the CDR3, the DNA is TGTGCCAGCAGCCCCGAGGGGGATATGAACACTGAAGCTTTCTTT. It translates to CASSPEGDMNTEAFF. The chain recombines TRBV7-2 with TRBJ1-1, with a weak D call TRBD1 (6 bases). The CDR3 is 15 residues long. The germline gives CDR1 SGHTA, CDR2 FQGNSA. V lost 5 bases to trimming and J lost 0 bases, with 13 bases between them.

The V and J genes are TRBV6-6 and TRBJ2-1; possibly TRBD2 for D (5 bases). Germline V gene lookup returns CDR1 MNHNY and CDR2 SVGAGI (reference sequence). This CDR3 is built from 14 residues. Trimming stripped 6 bases from V and 5 bases from J, with 14 bases between. As DNA, the CDR3 is TGTGCCAGCAGAATGACTAACTTTAACAATGAGCAGTTCTTC. Its protein is CASRMTNFNNEQFF.

In the case of this clone: The germline gene is not matched at one end of the junction; a read error may be the cause. V gene TRBV7-9 combines with J gene TRBJ2-7, with TRBD2 identical over 10 bases. Germline CDR1 and CDR2: SEHNR and FQNEAQ (reference sequence). This CDR3 is built from 14 residues. CDR3 amino acids: CASSLAGVSYEQYF. The CDR3 nucleotides are TGTGCCAGCAGCCTAGCGGGGGTCTCCTACGAGCAGTACTTC.

This clone was picked up one time. The gene calls are TRBV6-6 and TRBJ2-7; a possible D gene is TRBD2 (5 bases). From germline, CDR1 is MNHNY and CDR2 SVGAGI (reference sequence). This CDR3 contains 13 residues. Trimming removed 3 bases from V and 5 bases from J, with 11 bases in between. This chain's CDR3 is CASSYDPGNEQYF. As DNA, the CDR3 is TGTGCCAGCAGTTATGACCCCGGGAACGAGCAGTACTTC.

The chain uses TRBV27 and TRBJ2-7; no definite D call. The CDR3 has 13 residues. With 9 bases removed from V and 0 bases from J, the gap between germline ends came to 12 bases. Germline V gene data show CDR1 as MNHEY and CDR2 as SMNVEV (reference sequence). CDR3 region: CASGPLSSYEQYF. The DNA for the CDR3 is TGTGCCAGTGGACCGCTCAGCTCCTACGAGCAGTACTTC.